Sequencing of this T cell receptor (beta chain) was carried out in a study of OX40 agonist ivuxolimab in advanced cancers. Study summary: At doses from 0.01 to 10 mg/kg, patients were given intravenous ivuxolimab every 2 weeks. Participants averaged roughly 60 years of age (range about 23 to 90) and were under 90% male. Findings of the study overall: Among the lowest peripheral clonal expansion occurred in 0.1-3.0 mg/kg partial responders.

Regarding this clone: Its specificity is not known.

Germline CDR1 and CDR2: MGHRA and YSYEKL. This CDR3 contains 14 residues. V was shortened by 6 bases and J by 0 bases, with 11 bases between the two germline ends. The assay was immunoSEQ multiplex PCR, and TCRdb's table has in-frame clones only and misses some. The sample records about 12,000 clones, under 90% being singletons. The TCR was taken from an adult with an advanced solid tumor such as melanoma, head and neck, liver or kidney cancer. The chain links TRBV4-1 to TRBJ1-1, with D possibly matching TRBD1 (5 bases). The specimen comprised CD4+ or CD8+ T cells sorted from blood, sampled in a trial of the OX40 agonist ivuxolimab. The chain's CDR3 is CASSQGRLNTEAFF. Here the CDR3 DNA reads TGCGCCAGCAGTCAGGGACGGTTGAACACTGAAGCTTTCTTT.